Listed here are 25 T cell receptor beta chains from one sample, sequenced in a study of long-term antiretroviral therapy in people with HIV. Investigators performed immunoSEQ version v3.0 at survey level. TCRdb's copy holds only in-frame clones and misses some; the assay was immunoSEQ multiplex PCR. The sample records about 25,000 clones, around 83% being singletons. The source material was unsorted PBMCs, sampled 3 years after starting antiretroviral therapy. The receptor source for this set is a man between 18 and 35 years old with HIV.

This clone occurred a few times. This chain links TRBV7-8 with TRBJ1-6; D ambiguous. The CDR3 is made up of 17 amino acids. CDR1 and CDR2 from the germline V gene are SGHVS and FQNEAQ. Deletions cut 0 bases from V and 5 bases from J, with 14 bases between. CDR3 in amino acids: CASSLAPPGLDNSPLHF. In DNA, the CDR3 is TGTGCCAGCAGCTTAGCCCCACCGGGCTTAGATAATTCACCCCTCCACTTT.

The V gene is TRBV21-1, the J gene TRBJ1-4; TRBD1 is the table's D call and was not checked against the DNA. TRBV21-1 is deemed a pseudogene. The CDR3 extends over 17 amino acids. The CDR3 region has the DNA TGTGCCAGCAGCAAGTCCCGGGACAGTGCAACTAATGAAAAACTGTTTTTT. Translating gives CASSKSRDSATNEKLFF.

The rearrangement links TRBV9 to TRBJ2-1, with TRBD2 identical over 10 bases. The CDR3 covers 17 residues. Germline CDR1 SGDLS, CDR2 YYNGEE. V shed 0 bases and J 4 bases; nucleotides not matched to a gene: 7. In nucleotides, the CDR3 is TGTGCCAGCAGCGTAGAGGTGCTAGCGGGGGCATACAATGAGCAGTTCTTC. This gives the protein CASSVEVLAGAYNEQFF.

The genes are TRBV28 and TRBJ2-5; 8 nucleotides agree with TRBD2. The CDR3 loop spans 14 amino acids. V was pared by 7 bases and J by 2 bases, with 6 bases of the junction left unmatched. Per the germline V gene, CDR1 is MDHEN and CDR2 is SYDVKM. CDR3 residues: CASTAGGPQETQYF. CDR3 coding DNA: TGTGCCAGCACCGCGGGGGGACCTCAAGAGACCCAGTACTTC. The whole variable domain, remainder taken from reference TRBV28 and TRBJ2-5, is DVKVTQSSRYLVKRTGEKVFLECVQDMDHENMFWYRQDPGLGLRLIYFSYDVKMKEKGDIPEGYSVSREKKERFSLILESASTNQTSMYLCASTAGGPQETQYFGPGTRLLVL.

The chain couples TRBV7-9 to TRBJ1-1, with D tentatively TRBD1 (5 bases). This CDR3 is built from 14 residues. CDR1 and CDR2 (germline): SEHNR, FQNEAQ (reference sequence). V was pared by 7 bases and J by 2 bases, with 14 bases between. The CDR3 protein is CASTTAGGNTEAFF. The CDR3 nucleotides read TGTGCCAGCACCACGGCGGGGGGAAACACTGAAGCTTTCTTT.

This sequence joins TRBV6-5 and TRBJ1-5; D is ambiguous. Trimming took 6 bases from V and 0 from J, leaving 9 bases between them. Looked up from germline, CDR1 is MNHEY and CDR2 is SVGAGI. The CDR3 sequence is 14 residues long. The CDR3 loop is CASRGRHSNQPQHF. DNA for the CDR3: TGTGCCAGCAGAGGTAGACATAGCAATCAGCCCCAGCATTTT.

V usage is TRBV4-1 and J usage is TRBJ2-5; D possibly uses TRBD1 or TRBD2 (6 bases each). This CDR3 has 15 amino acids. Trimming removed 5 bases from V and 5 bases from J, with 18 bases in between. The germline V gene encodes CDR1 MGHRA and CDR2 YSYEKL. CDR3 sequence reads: CASSARYREDETQYF. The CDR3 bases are TGCGCCAGCAGCGCTAGATACAGGGAGGACGAGACCCAGTACTTC.

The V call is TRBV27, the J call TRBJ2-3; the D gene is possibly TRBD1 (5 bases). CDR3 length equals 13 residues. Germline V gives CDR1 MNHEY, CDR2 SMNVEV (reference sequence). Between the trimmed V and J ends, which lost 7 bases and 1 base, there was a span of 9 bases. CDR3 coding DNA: TGTGCCAGCACAGGGCCCCGCACAGATACGCAGTATTTT. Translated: CASTGPRTDTQYF.

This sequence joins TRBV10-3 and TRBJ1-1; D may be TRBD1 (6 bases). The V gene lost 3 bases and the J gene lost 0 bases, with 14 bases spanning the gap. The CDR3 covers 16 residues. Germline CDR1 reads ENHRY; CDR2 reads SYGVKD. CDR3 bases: TGTGCCATCAGTGACCCGAGACAGGCCATGAACACTGAAGCTTTCTTT. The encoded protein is CAISDPRQAMNTEAFF.

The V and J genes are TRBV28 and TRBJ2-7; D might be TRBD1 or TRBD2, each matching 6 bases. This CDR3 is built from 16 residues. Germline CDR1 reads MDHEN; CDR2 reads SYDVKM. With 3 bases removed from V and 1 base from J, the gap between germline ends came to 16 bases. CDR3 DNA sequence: TGTGCCAGCAGTTTGGGCGGAGGGGGAAGGTCCTACGAGCAGTACGTC. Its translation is CASSLGGGGRSYEQYV.

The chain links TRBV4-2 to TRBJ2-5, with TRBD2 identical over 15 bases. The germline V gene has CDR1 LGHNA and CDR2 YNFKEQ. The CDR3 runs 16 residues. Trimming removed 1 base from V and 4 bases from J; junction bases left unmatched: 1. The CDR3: CASSQGTSGGAETQYF. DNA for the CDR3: TGTGCCAGCAGCCAAGGGACTAGCGGGGGGGCAGAGACCCAGTACTTC.

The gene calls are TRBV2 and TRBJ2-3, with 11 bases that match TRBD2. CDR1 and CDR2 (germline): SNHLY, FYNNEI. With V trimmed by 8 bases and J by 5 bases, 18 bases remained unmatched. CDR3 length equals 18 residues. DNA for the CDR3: TGTGCCAGCGCCCGGCCGGGGCAACTAGCGGGGGATCTAGATACGCAGTATTTT. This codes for CASARPGQLAGDLDTQYF. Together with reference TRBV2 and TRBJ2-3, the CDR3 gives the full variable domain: EPEVTQTPSHQVTQMGQEVILRCVPISNHLYFYWYRQILGQKVEFLVSFYNNEISEKSEIFDDQFSVERPDGSNFTLKIRSTKLEDSAMYFCASARPGQLAGDLDTQYFGPGTRLTVL.

CDR3 amino acids: CASSSGLAAYNEQFF. For the CDR3, the DNA is TGTGCCAGTAGCTCGGGACTAGCGGCCTACAATGAGCAGTTCTTC. The chain uses TRBV19 and TRBJ2-1; 11 nucleotides match TRBD2. Germline V gives CDR1 LNHDA, CDR2 SQIVND (reference sequence). The CDR3 spans 15 residues. The J segment lost 2 bases and the V segment lost 6 bases, leaving 3 bases of the junction unmatched.

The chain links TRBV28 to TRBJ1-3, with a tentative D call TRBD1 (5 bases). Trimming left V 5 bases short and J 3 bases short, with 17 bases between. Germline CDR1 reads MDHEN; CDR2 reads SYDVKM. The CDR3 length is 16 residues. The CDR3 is CASSPPVGGSGNTIYF. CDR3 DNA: TGTGCCAGCAGTCCCCCGGTGGGGGGGAGTGGAAACACCATATATTTT.

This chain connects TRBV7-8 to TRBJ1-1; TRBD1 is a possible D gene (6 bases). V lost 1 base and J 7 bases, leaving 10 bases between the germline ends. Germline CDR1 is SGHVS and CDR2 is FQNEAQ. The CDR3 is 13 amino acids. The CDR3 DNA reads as TGTGCCAGCAGCTTAGTTAAGGGGGTTGAAGCTTTCTTT. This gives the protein CASSLVKGVEAFF.

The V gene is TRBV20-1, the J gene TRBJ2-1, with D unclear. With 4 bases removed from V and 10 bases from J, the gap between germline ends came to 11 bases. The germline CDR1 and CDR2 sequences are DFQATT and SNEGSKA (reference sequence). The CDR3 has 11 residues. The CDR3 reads CSAINSREQFF. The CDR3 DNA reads TGCAGTGCTATAAACAGCAGGGAGCAGTTCTTC.

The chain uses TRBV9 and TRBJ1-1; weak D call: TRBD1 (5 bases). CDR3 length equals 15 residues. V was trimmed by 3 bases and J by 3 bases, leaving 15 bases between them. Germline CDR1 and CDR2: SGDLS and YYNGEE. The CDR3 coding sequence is TGTGCCAGCAGCGCCCTGGTTGGCAGGGACACTGAAGCTTTCTTT. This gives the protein CASSALVGRDTEAFF.

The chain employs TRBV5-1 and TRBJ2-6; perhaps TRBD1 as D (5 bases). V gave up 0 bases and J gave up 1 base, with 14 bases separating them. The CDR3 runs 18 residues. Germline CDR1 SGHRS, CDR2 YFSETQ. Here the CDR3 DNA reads TGCGCCAGCAGCTTGGCGTCAGGGCGATTGTCTGGGGCCAACGTCCTGACTTTC. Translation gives CASSLASGRLSGANVLTF.

The CDR3 here is CASSLGQGNTGELFF. CDR3 in DNA: TGCGCCAGCAGCTTGGGGCAGGGGAACACCGGGGAGCTGTTTTTT. The rearrangement links TRBV5-1 to TRBJ2-2; D perhaps matches TRBD1 (5 bases). Trimming removed 0 bases from V and 1 base from J, with 7 bases in between. The CDR3 runs 15 residues. From germline, CDR1 is SGHRS and CDR2 YFSETQ.

The CDR3 protein is CASSEHSLAGAFF. The CDR3 DNA is TGTGCCAGCAGTGAACACTCACTCGCGGGGGCTTTCTTT. This sequence joins TRBV6-1 and TRBJ1-1; D gene unclear. Trimming cost V 2 bases and J 11 bases, with 15 bases left between them. The germline CDR1 and CDR2 sequences are MNHNS and SASEGT. The CDR3 loop spans 13 amino acids.

The CDR3 protein is CASSLNDRNTEAFF. DNA for the CDR3: TGTGCCAGCAGTTTAAATGACAGGAACACTGAAGCTTTCTTT. The V and J genes are TRBV27 and TRBJ1-1; D may be TRBD1 (5 bases). Trimming removed 2 bases at V and 1 base at J, with 8 bases between. The CDR3 sequence is 14 residues long. Germline loops: CDR1 MNHEY, CDR2 SMNVEV (reference sequence).

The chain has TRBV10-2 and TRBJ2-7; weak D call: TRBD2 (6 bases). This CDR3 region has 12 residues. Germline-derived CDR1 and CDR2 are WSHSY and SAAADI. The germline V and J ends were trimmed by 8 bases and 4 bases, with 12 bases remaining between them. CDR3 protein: CASGGTAYEQYF. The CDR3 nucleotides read TGCGCCAGCGGGGGGACGGCGTACGAGCAGTACTTC.

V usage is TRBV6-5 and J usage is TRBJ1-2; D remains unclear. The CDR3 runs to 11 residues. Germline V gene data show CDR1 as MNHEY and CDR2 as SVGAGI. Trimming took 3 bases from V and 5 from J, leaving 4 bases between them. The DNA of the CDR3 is TGTGCCAGCAGTTATGGTTATGGCTACACCTTC. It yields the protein CASSYGYGYTF.

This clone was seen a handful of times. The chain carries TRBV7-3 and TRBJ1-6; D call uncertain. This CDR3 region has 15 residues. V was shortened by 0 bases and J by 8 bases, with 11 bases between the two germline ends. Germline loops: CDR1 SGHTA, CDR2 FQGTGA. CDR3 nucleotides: TGTGCCAGCAGCTTAACTCCGGGAACGGATTCACCCCTCCACTTT. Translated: CASSLTPGTDSPLHF. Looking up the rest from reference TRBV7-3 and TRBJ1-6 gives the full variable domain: GAGVSQTPSNKVTEKGKYVELRCDPISGHTALYWYRQSLGQGPEFLIYFQGTGAADDSGLPNDRFFAVRPEGSVSTLKIQRTERGDSAVYLCASSLTPGTDSPLHFGNGTRLTVT.

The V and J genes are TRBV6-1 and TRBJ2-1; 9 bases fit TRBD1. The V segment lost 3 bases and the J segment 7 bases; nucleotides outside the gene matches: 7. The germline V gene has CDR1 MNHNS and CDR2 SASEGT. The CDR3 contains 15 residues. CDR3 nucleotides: TGTGCCAGCAGTGACCGTGTAGGACAGGGGAATGAGCAGTTCTTC. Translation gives CASSDRVGQGNEQFF.